The 5 T cell receptor beta chains reported below all come from one sample, sequenced in a study of T cells in Graves' hyperthyroidism and ophthalmopathy. Amplification targeted TCR beta CDR3 regions from RNA transcripts. TCR CDR3 underwent first-round RT-PCR with the HTBI primer set. TCRdb ran MiXCR on the multiplex PCR reads and lists one entry per CDR3 protein. The sample yields around 190,000 distinct CDR3 sequences, over 15% seen once. Input material: blood. The receptors derive from a woman aged 45 to 65 with Graves' hyperthyroidism.

This clonotype has at least ten counts. The chain couples TRBV28 to TRBJ1-2; possible D gene TRBD1, 6 bases. The CDR3 is 16 amino acids. Germline V gene data show CDR1 as MDHEN and CDR2 as SYDVKM. V was clipped by 6 bases and J by 9 bases, with 26 bases between them. The CDR3 nucleotides are TGTGCCAGCAGCCATCAACGCCATGGGGGGGCTGGGAGCTACACCTTC. Translated, it gives CASSHQRHGGAGSYTF.

In this sample, this clonotype turned up many times. The V gene is TRBV11-2, the J gene TRBJ2-3; 11 nucleotides align to TRBD1. J lost 8 bases, V lost 11 bases, and 6 bases had no gene match. Germline-derived CDR1 and CDR2 are SGHAT and FQNNGV. This CDR3 has 12 amino acids. The CDR3 nucleotides read TGTGCCGTGGACAGGGGGCTGGGTACGCAGTATTTT. Amino acid sequence: CAVDRGLGTQYF.

The chain couples TRBV14 to TRBJ1-2; a weak D match, TRBD1 (5 bases). V was pared by 0 bases and J by 4 bases, with 12 bases between. The germline CDR1 and CDR2 sequences are SGHDN and FVKESK. This CDR3 spans 15 amino acids. The CDR3 sequence is CASSQEPRQGYGYTF. As DNA, the CDR3 is TGTGCCAGCAGCCAAGAGCCCCGGCAGGGCTATGGCTACACCTTC. The whole variable domain, filled in from reference TRBV14 and TRBJ1-2, reads EAGVTQFPSHSVIEKGQTVTLRCDPISGHDNLYWYRRVMGKEIKFLLHFVKESKQDESGMPNNRFLAERTGGTYSTLKVQPAELEDSGVYFCASSQEPRQGYGYTFGSGTRLTVV.

This clonotype showed up many times. The chain is built from TRBV6-1 and TRBJ1-5, with 7 nucleotides matching TRBD1. CDR3 length equals 15 residues. V was pared by 3 bases and J by 0 bases, with 2 bases of the junction left unmatched. Germline CDR1 reads MNHNS; CDR2 reads SASEGT. The CDR3 loop is CASSEDRFSNQPQHF. Here the CDR3 DNA reads TGTGCCAGCAGTGAGGACAGGTTTAGCAATCAGCCCCAGCATTTT.

This clonotype was recorded at least ten times. V and J are TRBV5-5 and TRBJ1-1; D might be TRBD1 (5 bases). Trimming removed 4 bases at V and 1 base at J, with 14 bases between. The CDR3 contains 15 residues. CDR1 and CDR2 (germline): SGHKS, YYEKEE (reference sequence). The CDR3 protein is CASSPADNPNTEAFF. Here the CDR3 DNA reads TGTGCCAGCAGCCCGGCGGACAACCCGAACACTGAAGCTTTCTTT.